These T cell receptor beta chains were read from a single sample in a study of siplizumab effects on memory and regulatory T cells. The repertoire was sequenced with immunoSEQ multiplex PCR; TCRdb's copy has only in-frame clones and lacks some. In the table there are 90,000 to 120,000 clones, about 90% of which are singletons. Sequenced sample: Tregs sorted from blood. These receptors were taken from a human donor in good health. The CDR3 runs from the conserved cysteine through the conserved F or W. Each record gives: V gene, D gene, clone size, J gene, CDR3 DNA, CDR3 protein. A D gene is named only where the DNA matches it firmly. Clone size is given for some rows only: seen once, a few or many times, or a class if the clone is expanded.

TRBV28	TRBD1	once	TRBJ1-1	TGTGCCAGCAGTTTCCGGACAGGGATCAGAGCTTTCTTT	CASSFRTGIRAFF
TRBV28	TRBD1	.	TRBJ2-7	TGTGCCAGCAGTTCCAGGGGGCGCTTCGCTTACGAGCAGTACTTC	CASSSRGRFAYEQYF
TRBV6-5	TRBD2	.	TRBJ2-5	TGTGCCAGCAGTCCGACCCGGGGGGGGGAGACCCAGTACTTC	CASSPTRGGETQYF
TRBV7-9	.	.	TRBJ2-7	TGTGCCAGCAGCCTGGGGACCGCAGCCCGCGAGCAGTACTTC	CASSLGTAAREQYF
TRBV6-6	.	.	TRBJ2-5	TGTGCCAGCAAATCGGGGGACAGCCGGTACTTC	CASKSGDSRYF
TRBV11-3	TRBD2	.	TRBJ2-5	TGTGCCAGCAGCCACGGACTAGCGAACAAAGAGACCCAGTACTTC	CASSHGLANKETQYF
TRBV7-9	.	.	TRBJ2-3	TGTGCCAGCAGTTTAGGGGCGGTGGGAGATACGCAGTATTTT	CASSLGAVGDTQYF
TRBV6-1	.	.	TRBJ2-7	TGTGCCAGCAGTACCGAGCGGCTGTGGTACGAGCAGTACTTC	CASSTERLWYEQYF
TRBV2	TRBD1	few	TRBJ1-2	TGTGCCAGCAGTAGGATGTCCTGGGGACAGGGAGGTGGCTACACCTTC	CASSRMSWGQGGGYTF
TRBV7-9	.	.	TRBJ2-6	TGTGCCAGCAACCTCGGGGCGGGGGCCAACGTCCTGACTTTC	CASNLGAGANVLTF
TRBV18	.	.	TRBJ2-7	TGTGCCAGCTCACCACAGGTCTACGAGCAGTACTTC	CASSPQVYEQYF
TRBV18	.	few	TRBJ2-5	TGTGCCAGCTCCCTACAAGAGACCCAGTACTTC	CASSLQETQYF
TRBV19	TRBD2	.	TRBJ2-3	TGTGCCAGTAGCCCGGTGGGGACTAGCTCCCTTTCTTTTTCAGATACGCAGTATTTT	CASSPVGTSSLSFSDTQYF
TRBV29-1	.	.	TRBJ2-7	TGCAGCGGCAGGAGCGGCTCCTACGAGCAGTACTTC	CSGRSGSYEQYF
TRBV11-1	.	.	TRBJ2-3	TGTGCCAGCAGCTCAAGGCAGGGGAACGCGGATACGCAGTATTTT	CASSSRQGNADTQYF
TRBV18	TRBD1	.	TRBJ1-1	TGTGCCAGCTCACCAGGGGACAGGGTACGAGGCACTGAAGCTTTCTTT	CASSPGDRVRGTEAFF
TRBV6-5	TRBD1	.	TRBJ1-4	TGTGCCAGCAGAGACCGACAGGGTGGCCATGAAAAACTGTTTTTT	CASRDRQGGHEKLFF
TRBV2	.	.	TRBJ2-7	TGTGCCAGCAGGACCGACCGGAGCAACTACGAGCAGTACTTC	CASRTDRSNYEQYF
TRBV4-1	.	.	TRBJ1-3	TGCGCCAGCAGCCAAGTAACAGGGATCGGAAACACCATATATTTT	CASSQVTGIGNTIYF
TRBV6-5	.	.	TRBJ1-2	TGTGCCAGCAGTTACGGGCAGTTAGCTAACTATGGCTACACCTTC	CASSYGQLANYGYTF
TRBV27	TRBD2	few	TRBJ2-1	TGTGCCAGCAACCCCCGGGGGGTCCTCTACAATGAGCAGTTCTTC	CASNPRGVLYNEQFF
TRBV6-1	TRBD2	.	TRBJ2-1	TGTGCCAGCAGTGAACGTTGGACTAGCGGGAGATTGAGCGAGCAGTTCTTC	CASSERWTSGRLSEQFF
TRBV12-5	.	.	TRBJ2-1	TGTGCTAGTGGTTTGATAGGCAATGAGCAGTTCTTC	CASGLIGNEQFF
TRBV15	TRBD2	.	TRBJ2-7	TGTGCCACCAGCAGAGATAGGCTAGCGGGAGTTGGCGAGCAGTACTTC	CATSRDRLAGVGEQYF
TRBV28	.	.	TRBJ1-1	TGTGCCAGCAGGGGTAGAAGGCGGACTGAAGCTTTCTTT	CASRGRRRTEAFF
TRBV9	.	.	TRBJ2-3	TGTGCCAGCAGCGGCGGGACTCACACAGATACGCAGTATTTT	CASSGGTHTDTQYF
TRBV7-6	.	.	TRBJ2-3	TGTGCCAGCAGCTTAGGGGCGCCGGATACGCAGTATTTT	CASSLGAPDTQYF
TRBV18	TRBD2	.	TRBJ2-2	TGTGCCAGCTCAGCTACTAGCGCTGCCGCGAACACCGGGGAGCTGTTTTTT	CASSATSAAANTGELFF
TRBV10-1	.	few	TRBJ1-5	TGCGCCAGCAGTGTTTCCCCCCAGCATTTT	CASSVSPQHF
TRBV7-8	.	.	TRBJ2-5	TGTGCCAGCAGCTTAGTCGGGAGATCAGCAGCAGAGACCCAGTACTTC	CASSLVGRSAAETQYF
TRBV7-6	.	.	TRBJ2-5	TGTGCCAGCAGCCACCTAGAGACCCAGTACTTC	CASSHLETQYF
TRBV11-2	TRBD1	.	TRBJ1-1	TGTGCCAGCAGCTTAGGGGAGGGGGCCCGGCACACTGAAGCTTTCTTT	CASSLGEGARHTEAFF